The entry that follows covers one T cell receptor (beta chain) sequence. This clone's antigen is unknown. There are no base qualities to consult, and no much larger clone falls within one base. The data were obtained in a study of shared clonotypes between healthy human individuals (dated by TCRdb to the early 2020s). Background for the entire study: A couple of women and a few men aged 18 to 49 years were included in the cohort. For each donor, CD4 naive and CD4 memory were each given three plates, CD8 naive was given two plates, and CD8 memory was given one plate. To estimate repertoire size and how much clonotypes are shared between individuals, the study performed deep sequencing of blood TCR repertoires from roughly five healthy adults. Different laboratories and diverse techniques were used to prepare libraries and sequence TCR repertoires, to increase sequencing depth and limit assay-specific biases. Between about 0.85 and 9.5 billion PBMCs per donor were obtained by leukapheresis. The study at large found these results: Incomplete sequencing was indicated by rarefaction of sorted-subset datasets, despite the large sequencing depth. Because the study included only a small number of donors, the genetic and exposure-history diversity represented was limited. Higher generation probabilities were observed for clonotypes shared by all four sorted-subset donors than for non-shared clonotypes. Pairwise subsampling led to the expectation that sequencing depth would affect the degree of clonotype sharing among donors. Naive subsets generally had larger estimated clonotype richness than memory subsets. Sharing across a handful of donors was observed for around 5% of naive CD4, over 3% of naive CD8, about 2.3% of memory CD4, and less than 0.45% of memory CD8 clonotypes. Sampling was limited to blood, and TCR repertoires in tissue likely differ from TCR repertoires in blood.

Including the terminal cysteine and phenylalanine, the CDR3 comprises 17 residues. Just CDR3 DNA is preserved here, 51 bases in frame from base 1. CDR1 and CDR2 were assigned from the germline V gene as SGHTA and FQGNSA. V and J lose 1 base and 4 bases, and a span of 19 bases separates them. Healthy HIV-negative adults with no recently reported acute infections or vaccinations were included as donors. Every donor was a Caucasian adult living in Nashville, Tennessee, USA. CD4+ T cells were enriched through magnetic negative selection, after which naive cells were positively selected on CD45RA and the remaining negative fraction served as the memory subset. Blood was obtained by leukapheresis, after which PBMCs were separated by Ficoll-Histopaque density gradient centrifugation and cryopreserved in liquid nitrogen vapor phase. Analytical flow cytometry was used to check the purity and quantity of each magnetically sorted T cell population. From each sorted fraction, genomic DNA was isolated and quantified by UV absorbance on a Nanodrop 2000c.

Using the deep immunoSEQ assay, multiplex PCR amplified TCR CDR3 regions from genomic DNA. Extracted genomic DNA from each cell subset was spread evenly across all wells of several immunoSEQ 96-well plates, with each plate serving as a replicate. For sorted subsets, each replicate PCR was loaded with 200 ng genomic DNA, equivalent to 25,000 to 35,000 T cell genomes. Purified libraries were measured with a Qubit 3.0 fluorometer, size-checked on a Bioanalyzer 2100, and measured again with the KAPA Library Quantification kit. A separate single-read 150-cycle Illumina NextSeq 550 flow cell was used to sequence each immunoSEQ 96-well plate. The paper's processing steps were these. Because the immunoSEQ output included only junctional sequences and no quality scores, the filtering could not be the same as the filtering used for full-length reads. To assign V/J genes and CDR3, sequences were annotated against IMGT germline references using PyIR, a Python wrapper for IgBLAST v1.9. Any read was removed if the V/J assignment was weak (E-value above 1e-6), the CDR3 was missing, or the read contained stop codons, out-of-frame junctions, or ambiguous translated residues. V3J clonotypes were defined by identical inferred V gene, J gene, and CDR3 amino acid sequence. Percentage overlap between repertoires was calculated by dividing the number of shared unique clonotypes by the size of the smaller repertoire. RTK rarefaction, the Chao1 estimator, and Recon v2.1 estimates of unobserved clonotypes were used to assess repertoire richness. For all TCRbeta clonotypes obtained by the gDNA method from four donors, generation probabilities were computed with OLGA. TCRdb obtained this table from immuneACCESS and retained in-frame rearrangements with V and J assigned. These tables miss some clones; where compared with another copy, unresolved V genes account for less than half of the shortfall, and the remainder is unexplained. The DNA was the basis for D and trimming; V, J and clone size are from that table. A total of approximately 2.5 million clones appear in this sample, more than 80% of them only once. The biggest ten clones account for more than 0.12% of the sample.

Sequenced input: naive CD4+ T cells sorted from blood. The sample's cell subset or site, from its label and the paper: CD45RA+ positively selected. The chain is made from TRBV7-2 and TRBJ2-5, with the identity of the D gene unclear. This receptor was taken from a man between 18 and 29 years old in good health. The DNA is TGTGCCAGCAGCTTAGGTCTCGGTAGGCAGCTACGAGAGACCCAGTACTTC. It translates as CASSLGLGRQLRETQYF.